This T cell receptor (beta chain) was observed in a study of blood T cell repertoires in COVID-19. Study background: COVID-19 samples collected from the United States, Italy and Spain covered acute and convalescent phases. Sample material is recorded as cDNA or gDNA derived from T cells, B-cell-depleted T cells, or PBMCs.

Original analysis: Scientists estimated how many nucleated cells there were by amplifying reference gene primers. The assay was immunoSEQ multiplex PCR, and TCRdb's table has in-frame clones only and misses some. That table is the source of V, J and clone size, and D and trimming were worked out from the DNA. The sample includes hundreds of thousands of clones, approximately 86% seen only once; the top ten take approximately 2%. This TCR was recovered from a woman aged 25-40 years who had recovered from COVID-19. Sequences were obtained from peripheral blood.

This CDR3 reads CASKDSIQETQYF. CDR3 bases: TGCGCCAGCAAGGACAGTATTCAAGAGACCCAGTACTTC. The chain recombines TRBV10-2 with TRBJ2-5; a weak D match, TRBD1 (6 bases). V was shortened by 7 bases and J by 2 bases, with 11 bases between the two germline ends. Germline values: CDR1 WSHSY, CDR2 SAAADI. The CDR3 covers 13 residues.